This T cell receptor beta chain was observed in a study of technical replicates of blood from several donors. CDR1 is SGHAT and CDR2 is FQNNGV in the germline V gene. This CDR3 spans 14 amino acids. Trimming took 6 bases from V and 1 from J; bases not matched to a gene: 2. This table comes from immunoSEQ multiplex PCR, and its TCRdb copy is limited to in-frame clones, with some not included. This table has tens of thousands of clones, almost 95% appearing once. The rearrangement uses TRBV11-2 and TRBJ1-2, with 10 bases identical to TRBD1. Input material: PBMCs. The TCR sequence derives from a human donor in good health. Some clones in this sample may be carry-over from other donors' samples. The DNA of the CDR3 is TGTGCCAGCAGACGGGACAGGGGTAACTATGGCTACACCTTC. This translates into CASRRDRGNYGYTF.